The sample holds one count of the clone carrying this TCR beta chain. Germline values: CDR1 SQVTM, CDR2 ANQGSEA. V was clipped by 6 bases and J by 0 bases, with 11 bases between them. The CDR3 is 13 residues long. Assay: immunoSEQ multiplex PCR; the TCRdb copy retains only in-frame clones and omits some. The sample shows approximately 52,000 clones, about 86% of them seen only once. The entry originates in a study of blood T cell repertoires in COVID-19. This chain connects TRBV29-1 to TRBJ1-1; no definite D call. The source is a man aged 55 to 69 with acute or convalescent COVID-19. Sequences were obtained from peripheral blood. CDR3 DNA: TGCAGCGTGGAGATACTTATGAACACTGAAGCTTTCTTT. Its translation: CSVEILMNTEAFF. Supplemented by reference TRBV29-1 and TRBJ1-1, the full variable domain reads SAVISQKPSRDICQRGTSLTIQCQVDSQVTMMFWYRQQPGQSLTLIATANQGSEATYESGFVIDKFPISRPNLTFSTLTVSNMSPEDSSIYLCSVEILMNTEAFFGQGTRLTVV.